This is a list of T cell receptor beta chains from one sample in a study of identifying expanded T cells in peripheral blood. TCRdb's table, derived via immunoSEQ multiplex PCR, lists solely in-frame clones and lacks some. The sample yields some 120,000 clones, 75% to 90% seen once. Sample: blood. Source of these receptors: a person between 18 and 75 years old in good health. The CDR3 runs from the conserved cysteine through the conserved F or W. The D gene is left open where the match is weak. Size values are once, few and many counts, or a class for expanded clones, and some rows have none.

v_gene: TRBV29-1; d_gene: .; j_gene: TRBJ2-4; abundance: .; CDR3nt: TGCAGCGTTGTATTTACAGGGTGGAACATTCAGTACTTC; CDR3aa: CSVVFTGWNIQYF
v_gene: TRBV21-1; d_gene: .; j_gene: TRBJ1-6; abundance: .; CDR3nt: TGTGCCAGCAAGGGGGTAGATAATTCACCCCTCCACTTT; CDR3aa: CASKGVDNSPLHF
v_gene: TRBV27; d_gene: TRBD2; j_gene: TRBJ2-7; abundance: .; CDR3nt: TGTGCCAGCACTGGGAGGGGCGAGCAGTACTTC; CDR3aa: CASTGRGEQYF
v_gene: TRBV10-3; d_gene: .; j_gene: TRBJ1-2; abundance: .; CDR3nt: TGTGCCATCAGTGATAGTGAGGAGGGAAACTATGGCTACACCTTC; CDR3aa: CAISDSEEGNYGYTF
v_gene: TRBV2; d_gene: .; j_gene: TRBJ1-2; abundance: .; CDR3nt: TGTGCCAGCAGTGAACTTCCCTTGCAGTATGGCTACACCTTC; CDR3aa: CASSELPLQYGYTF
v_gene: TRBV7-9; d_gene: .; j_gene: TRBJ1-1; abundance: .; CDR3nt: TGTGCCAGCAGCCTGGAGACTGAAGCTTTCTTT; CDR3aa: CASSLETEAFF
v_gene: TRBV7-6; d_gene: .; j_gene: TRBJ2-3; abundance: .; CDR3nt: TGTGCCAGCGCCAGGTGGGGGGTCAGCACAGATACGCAGTATTTT; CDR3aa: CASARWGVSTDTQYF
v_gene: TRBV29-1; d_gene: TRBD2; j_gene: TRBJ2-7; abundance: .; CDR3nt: TGCAGCGCACTTGGGACTAGTCTATACGAGCAGTACTTC; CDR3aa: CSALGTSLYEQYF
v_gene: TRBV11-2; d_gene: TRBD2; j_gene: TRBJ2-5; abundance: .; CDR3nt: TGTGCCAGCAGCTTAGTTTCGGGACTAGCTCAAGAGACCCAGTACTTC; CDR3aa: CASSLVSGLAQETQYF
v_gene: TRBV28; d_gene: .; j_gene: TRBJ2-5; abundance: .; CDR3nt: TGTGCCAGCAGTTTAGGTGTGGGGCCGGGGACCCAGTACTTC; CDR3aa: CASSLGVGPGTQYF
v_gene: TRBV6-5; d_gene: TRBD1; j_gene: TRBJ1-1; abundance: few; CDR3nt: TGTGCCAGCAGTTCCGGGACAGCGGGGAGTACTGAAGCTTTCTTT; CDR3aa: CASSSGTAGSTEAFF
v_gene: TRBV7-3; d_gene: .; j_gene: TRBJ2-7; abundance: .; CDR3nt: TGTGCCAGCAGCTCCCCCTTCGGCCAGGTCTACGAGCAGTACTTC; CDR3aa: CASSSPFGQVYEQYF
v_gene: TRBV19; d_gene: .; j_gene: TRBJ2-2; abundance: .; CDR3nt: TGTGCCAGTTCCCTGGGTGTCGGGGAGCTGTTTTTT; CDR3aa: CASSLGVGELFF
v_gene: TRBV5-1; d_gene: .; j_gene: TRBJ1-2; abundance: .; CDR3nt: TGCGCCAGCAGCTTCAGGGGTTCGGATGGCTACACCTTC; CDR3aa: CASSFRGSDGYTF
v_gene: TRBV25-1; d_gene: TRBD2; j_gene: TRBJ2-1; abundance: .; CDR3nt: TGTGCCAGCAGTGAATATTTCGCTAGCGGGGCTACTTCAAATGAGCAGTTCTTC; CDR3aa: CASSEYFASGATSNEQFF
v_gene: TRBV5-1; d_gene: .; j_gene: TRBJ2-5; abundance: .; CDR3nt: TGCGCCAGCAGCTCGCCCGGGCCCTTACAAGAGACCCAGTACTTC; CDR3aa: CASSSPGPLQETQYF
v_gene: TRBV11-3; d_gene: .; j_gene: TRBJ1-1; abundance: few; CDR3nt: TGTGCCAGCAGCTTAGGGTGGCGGGGACTGAACACTGAAGCTTTCTTT; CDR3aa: CASSLGWRGLNTEAFF
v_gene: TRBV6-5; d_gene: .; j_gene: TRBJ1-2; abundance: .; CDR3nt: TGTGCCAGCAGGGAAGGGGGACACGGCTACACCTTC; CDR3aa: CASREGGHGYTF
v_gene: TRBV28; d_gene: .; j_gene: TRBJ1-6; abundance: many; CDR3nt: TGTGCCAGCAGTTTTGAGCGGGCCGGGGGATCACCCCTCCACTTT; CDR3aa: CASSFERAGGSPLHF
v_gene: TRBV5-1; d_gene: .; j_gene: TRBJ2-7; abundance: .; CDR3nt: TGCGCCAGCAGCCCGCTACAGTCACCGTTTGACTACGAGCAGTACTTC; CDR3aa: CASSPLQSPFDYEQYF
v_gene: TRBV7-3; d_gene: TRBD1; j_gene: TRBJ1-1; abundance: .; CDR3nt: TGTGCCAGCAGCACTCAGGGGGACACTGAAGCTTTCTTT; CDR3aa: CASSTQGDTEAFF
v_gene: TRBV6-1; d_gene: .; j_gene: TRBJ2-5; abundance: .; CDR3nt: TGTGCCAGCAGTGAAGCCCGCCGATATCAGTATCGTCCACGAGGGGAGACCCAGTACTTC; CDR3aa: CASSEARRYQYRPRGETQYF
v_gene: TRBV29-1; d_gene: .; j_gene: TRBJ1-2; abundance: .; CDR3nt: TGCAGCGTTGAAGAGGGCGAAAACTATGGCTACACCTTC; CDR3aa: CSVEEGENYGYTF
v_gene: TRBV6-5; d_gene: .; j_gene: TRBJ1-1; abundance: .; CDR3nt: TGTGCCAGCAGTCGTGGGGACCGAGCAGCTTTCTTT; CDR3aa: CASSRGDRAAFF
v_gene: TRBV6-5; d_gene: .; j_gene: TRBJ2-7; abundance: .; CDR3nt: TGTGCCACCGTGGACGGATTCACCTACGAGCAGTACTTC; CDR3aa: CATVDGFTYEQYF
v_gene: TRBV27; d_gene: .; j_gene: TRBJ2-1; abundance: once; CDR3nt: TGTGCCAGCAGTTTGTGGGGCTACAATGAGCAGTTCTTC; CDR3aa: CASSLWGYNEQFF
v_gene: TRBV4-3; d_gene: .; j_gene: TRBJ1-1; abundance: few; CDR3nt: TGCGCCAGCAGCCAAAACCCCGTGGGCACTGAAGCTTTCTTT; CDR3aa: CASSQNPVGTEAFF
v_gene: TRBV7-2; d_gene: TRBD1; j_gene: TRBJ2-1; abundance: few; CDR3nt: TGTGCCAGCAGCTCAGCCGGACAGGGGGATGAGCAGTTCTTC; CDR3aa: CASSSAGQGDEQFF
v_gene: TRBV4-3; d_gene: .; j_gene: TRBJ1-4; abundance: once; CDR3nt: TGCGCCAGCAGCCAAGACCGGACCAGACCAGGGGTTGGGGAAAAACTGTTTTTT; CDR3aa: CASSQDRTRPGVGEKLFF
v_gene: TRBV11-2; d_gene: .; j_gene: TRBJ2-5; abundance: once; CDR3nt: TGTGCCAGCAGCTTGGGACACCTGTACCAAGAGACCCAGTACTTC; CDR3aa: CASSLGHLYQETQYF
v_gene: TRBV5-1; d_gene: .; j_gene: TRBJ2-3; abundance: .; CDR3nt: TGCGCCAGCAGCGTCCCAGGACGGAACGGGGCAGATACGCAGTATTTT; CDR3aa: CASSVPGRNGADTQYF
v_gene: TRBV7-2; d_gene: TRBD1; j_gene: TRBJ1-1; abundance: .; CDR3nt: TGTGCCAGCAGATTCCGGACAGGGGGCGCGGGCACTGAAGCTTTCTTT; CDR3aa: CASRFRTGGAGTEAFF
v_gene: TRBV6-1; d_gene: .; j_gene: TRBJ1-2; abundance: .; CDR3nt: TGTGCCAGCAGTGAAGGAGGAGTCAAGGGAGGCGGCTACACCTTC; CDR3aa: CASSEGGVKGGGYTF
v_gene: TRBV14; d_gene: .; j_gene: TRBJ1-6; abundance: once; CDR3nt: TGTGCCAGCAGCTTCGGGACGGGGGGTTCACCCCTCCACTTT; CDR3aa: CASSFGTGGSPLHF
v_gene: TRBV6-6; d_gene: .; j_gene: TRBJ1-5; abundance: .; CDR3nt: TGTGCCAGCAGTTCCCCAGGGACCGGGCCCCAGCATTTT; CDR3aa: CASSSPGTGPQHF
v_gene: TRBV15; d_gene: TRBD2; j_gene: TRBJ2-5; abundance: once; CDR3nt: TGTGCCACCAGCAGAGCTACTAGCGGTCTGCAAGAGACCCAGTACTTC; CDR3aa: CATSRATSGLQETQYF
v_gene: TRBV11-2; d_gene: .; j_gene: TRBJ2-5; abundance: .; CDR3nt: TGTGCCAGCAGCTTAGCAGAGACCCAGTACTTC; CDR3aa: CASSLAETQYF
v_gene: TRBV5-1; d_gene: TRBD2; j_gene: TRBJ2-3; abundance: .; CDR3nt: TGCGCCAGCAGCAGAGGCCCCCGGGGGGTCACAGATACGCAGTATTTT; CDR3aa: CASSRGPRGVTDTQYF
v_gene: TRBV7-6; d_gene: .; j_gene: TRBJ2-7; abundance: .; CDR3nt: TGTGCCAGCAGCTTAGATGGTCTGGGGGAGCAGTACTTC; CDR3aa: CASSLDGLGEQYF
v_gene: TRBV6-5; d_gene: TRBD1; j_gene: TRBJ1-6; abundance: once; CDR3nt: TGTGCCAGCAGCCCCAGGGGGAGCTCACCCCTCCACTTT; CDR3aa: CASSPRGSSPLHF
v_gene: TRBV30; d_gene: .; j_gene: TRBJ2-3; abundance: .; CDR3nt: TGTGCCTGGAGTGTGGGAGATACGCAGTATTTT; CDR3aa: CAWSVGDTQYF
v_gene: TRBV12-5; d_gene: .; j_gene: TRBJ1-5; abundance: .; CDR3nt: TGTGCTAGTGGTTTGTGGTTACGGGGGATCGGCCAGCCCCAGCATTTT; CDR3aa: CASGLWLRGIGQPQHF
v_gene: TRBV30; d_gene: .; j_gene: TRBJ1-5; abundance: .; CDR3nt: TGTGCCTGGAGTGAGGGGGGCAATCAGCCCCAGCATTTT; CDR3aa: CAWSEGGNQPQHF
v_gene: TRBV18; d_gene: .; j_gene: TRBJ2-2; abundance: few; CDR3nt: TGTGCCAGCTCACCGTTTGACAGGGAGGCCGGGACCGGGGAGCTGTTTTTT; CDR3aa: CASSPFDREAGTGELFF